The 5 T cell receptor beta chains presented below share a single source sample, sequenced in a study of regulatory T cells in long-lasting Graves disease. The time point denotes: newly diagnosed GD, antithyroid drugs for less than 3 months. The TCR library was prepared using RNA isolated from PBMCs. Building the TCR beta libraries relied on iRepertoire HTBI primers, and CDR3 regions underwent Arm-PCR. TCRdb independently ran MiXCR on the multiplex PCR reads; one entry per CDR3 protein. Seen here are approximately 480,000 distinct CDR3 sequences, around 15% observed once, and the top ten hold 12%. This same sample was also part of a study on T cells in Graves' hyperthyroidism and ophthalmopathy.

The sequencing used peripheral blood mononuclear cells (PBMCs), collected at new diagnosis, from a patient treated with antithyroid drugs. Every receptor here comes from a man aged 35-49 years with Graves disease.

The gene calls are TRBV20-1 and TRBJ2-1; the D call may be TRBD1 or TRBD2 (6 bases each). The V gene's germline CDR1 is DFQATT and CDR2 SNEGSKA (reference sequence). The V gene lost 3 bases and the J gene lost 8 bases, with 17 bases spanning the gap. The CDR3 spans 14 residues. The CDR3 DNA sequence: TGCAGTGCTAGTGACGCGGGACAAGGGGATGAGCAGTTCTTC. This gives the protein CSASDAGQGDEQFF.

V gene TRBV20-1 combines with J gene TRBJ1-3; D possibly corresponds to TRBD1 (5 bases). The CDR3 sequence is 18 residues long. The V end was cut by 0 bases, the J end by 2 bases, with 20 bases between. Germline CDR1 reads DFQATT; CDR2 reads SNEGSKA (reference sequence). The CDR3 spells CSARDPGRWGEAGNTIYF. The CDR3 nucleotides are TGCAGTGCTAGAGACCCTGGACGCTGGGGCGAGGCTGGAAACACCATATATTTT.

This clonotype was counted at least ten times. The chain is built from TRBV27 and TRBJ2-1, with TRBD2 matching over 11 bases. CDR3 length: 18 residues. CDR1 is MNHEY, CDR2 SMNVEV, per germline (reference sequence). V shed 4 bases and J 0 bases; nucleotides not matched to a gene: 8. The CDR3 region has the DNA TGTGCCAGCAGTTCTGGGACTAGCGGATTTAACTCCTACAATGAGCAGTTCTTC. As protein: CASSSGTSGFNSYNEQFF.

At least ten counts were recorded for this clonotype. The chain uses TRBV2 and TRBJ2-7, with D possibly TRBD1 on 5 matching bases. V was trimmed by 8 bases and J by 0 bases, leaving 5 bases between them. Germline assignment: CDR1 SNHLY and CDR2 FYNNEI. The CDR3 is 11 amino acids. CDR3 residues: CASDSSYEQYF. The CDR3 bases are TGTGCCAGCGACAGCTCCTACGAGCAGTACTTC. Full variable domain (remainder filled in from reference TRBV2 and TRBJ2-7): EPEVTQTPSHQVTQMGQEVILRCVPISNHLYFYWYRQILGQKVEFLVSFYNNEISEKSEIFDDQFSVERPDGSNFTLKIRSTKLEDSAMYFCASDSSYEQYFGPGTRLTVT.

This clonotype was recorded many times. V usage is TRBV6-2 or TRBV6-3 and J usage is TRBJ1-2, with D unresolved. The CDR3 has 12 amino acids. V lost 6 bases and J lost 5, with 10 bases in between. Germline V gene data show CDR1 as MNHEY and CDR2 as SVGEGT. In DNA, the CDR3 is TGTGCCAGCAGCAGGACCCCTTATGGCTACACCTTC. Its translation: CASSRTPYGYTF.